This entry concerns a single T cell receptor beta chain. The time point was: persistent/refractory GD, antithyroid drugs over 5 years with positive TRAb. Making the TCR library involved RNA that had been extracted from PBMCs. The record originates from a study of regulatory T cells in long-lasting Graves disease. Arm-PCR of CDR3 regions and iRepertoire HTBI primers were the basis on which TCR beta libraries were built. TCRdb analysed the multiplex PCR reads with MiXCR anew, one entry per CDR3 protein. The repertoire holds approximately 500,000 distinct CDR3 sequences, with 20% to 25% as singletons. Sequenced here: peripheral blood mononuclear cells (PBMCs), sampled when the disease was refractory, from a patient treated with antithyroid drugs. This TCR was recovered from a female donor with Graves disease.

The CDR3 protein is CASSRNEVNTEAFF. CDR3 DNA: TGTGCCAGCAGCAGAAATGAAGTGAACACTGAAGCTTTCTTT. The chain recombines TRBV5-6 with TRBJ1-1; no clear D gene. CDR3 length: 14 amino acids. Trimming stripped 4 bases from V and 0 bases from J, with 10 bases between. From germline, CDR1 is SGHDT and CDR2 YYEEEE.